The text below deals with one TCR beta chain. Its antigen remains unknown. The record originates from a study of blood T cells in healthy people across ages. Points from the study as a whole: Strong correlation was found linking TCR beta diversity to naive T cell percentage. In long-lived donors, naive CD4+ cell counts and diversity exceeded those of aged donors.

Sample-barcoded 5' priming and a J-beta primer mix drove a second PCR of 7 to 11 cycles. CDR3-containing paired-end reads numbering at least 2.5 million came from each sample. TCRdb redid the calling of the 5' RACE reads with MiXCR, one entry per CDR3 protein. The repertoire has some 860,000 distinct CDR3 sequences, roughly 50% of them found once; the top ten carry under 30%. This CDR3 comprises 16 residues. CDR1 and CDR2 from the germline V gene are SEHNR and FQNEAQ (reference sequence). V was cut by 5 bases and J by 0 bases, with 14 bases left in between. The specimen was blood. The sequence came from a man aged 35-49 years in good health. This chain joins TRBV7-9 and TRBJ2-4, with unresolved D. This chain's CDR3 is CASSHFGPLAKNIQYF. DNA of the CDR3: TGTGCCAGCAGCCACTTTGGACCCTTAGCCAAAAACATTCAGTACTTC.